The rows below give T cell receptor beta chains drawn from one sample of a study of lymphopenia after photon versus proton radiotherapy. Some clones are missing from TCRdb's copy, which holds only in-frame ones; the method was immunoSEQ multiplex PCR. This sample carries 150,000 to 200,000 clones, approximately 91% of them seen once, and the ten largest clones take about 4.7%. The starting material was peripheral blood, obtained from a patient treated with photon-based radiotherapy. All receptors derive from a man in his fifties or sixties with gastric cancer. CDR3s include the opening cysteine and the closing phenylalanine or tryptophan. The order of the fields is D gene, J gene, CDR3 length, V gene, clone size, CDR3 protein, CDR3 DNA. A D gene is named only where the DNA matches it firmly. The size of a clone is reported for some rows only, either as once, few or many, or as a class for expanded clones.

-	TRBJ2-7	14	TRBV4-1	-	CASSQDLLIYEQYF	TGCGCCAGCAGCCAAGACTTACTGATCTACGAGCAGTACTTC
TRBD2	TRBJ2-7	14	TRBV5-8	-	CASSLRTSSHEQYF	TGTGCCAGCAGCTTGAGGACTAGTAGCCACGAGCAGTACTTC
-	TRBJ2-6	15	TRBV4-1	-	CASSQPGSGANVLTF	TGCGCCAGCAGCCAACCGGGCTCTGGGGCCAACGTCCTGACTTTC
-	TRBJ2-3	16	TRBV27	once	CASSLLTGPPTDTQYF	TGTGCCAGCAGTTTATTGACTGGACCCCCGACAGATACGCAGTATTTT
-	TRBJ2-2	14	TRBV4-2	-	CASSQAGRSGELFF	TGTGCCAGCAGCCAAGCTGGGAGGTCCGGGGAGCTGTTTTTT
-	TRBJ2-7	12	TRBV11-2	few	CASSLGGFEQYF	TGTGCCAGCAGCTTAGGGGGTTTCGAGCAGTACTTC
TRBD2	TRBJ2-7	14	TRBV6-5	-	CASSYLVTSSEQYF	TGTGCCAGCAGTTACTTGGTGACTAGCAGCGAGCAGTACTTC
TRBD2	TRBJ2-6	14	TRBV7-2	once	CATPREDGANVLTF	TGTGCCACTCCCCGGGAGGACGGGGCCAACGTCCTGACTTTC
-	TRBJ2-7	16	TRBV7-8	-	CASSLAPPDSSYEQYF	TGTGCCAGCAGCTTAGCTCCCCCGGACAGCTCCTACGAGCAGTACTTC
-	TRBJ2-3	14	TRBV5-1	-	CASSSKSQTDTQYF	TGCGCCAGCAGCTCAAAAAGCCAGACAGATACGCAGTATTTT
-	TRBJ2-1	14	TRBV10-3	-	CAISEFEGPSEQFF	TGTGCCATCAGTGAGTTCGAGGGCCCGAGTGAGCAGTTCTTC
TRBD2	TRBJ2-7	12	TRBV6-5	-	CASSASGTSRYF	TGTGCCAGCAGTGCGTCCGGGACTAGCAGATACTTC
-	TRBJ1-4	13	TRBV6-6	-	CASSVRIKEKLFF	TGTGCCAGCAGTGTCCGAATTAAGGAAAAACTGTTTTTT
TRBD2	TRBJ2-2	14	TRBV29-1	many	CSVAGTSITGELFF	TGCAGCGTTGCCGGGACTAGCATCACCGGGGAGCTGTTTTTT
-	TRBJ2-2	14	TRBV7-9	-	CASSMFANTGELFF	TGTGCCAGCAGTATGTTCGCGAACACCGGGGAGCTGTTTTTT
-	TRBJ2-7	14	TRBV27	once	CASRAGIVPYEQYF	TGTGCCAGCAGGGCCGGTATCGTCCCCTACGAGCAGTACTTC
TRBD1	TRBJ2-7	15	TRBV27	once	CASSSTGTGGYEQYF	TGTGCCAGCAGTTCTACCGGGACAGGGGGCTACGAGCAGTACTTC
TRBD1	TRBJ2-3	15	TRBV7-9	-	CASSPDRVSTDTQYF	TGTGCCAGCAGCCCCGACAGGGTGAGCACAGATACGCAGTATTTT
TRBD2	TRBJ2-5	13	TRBV5-4	-	CASTPGGQETQYF	TGTGCCAGCACCCCGGGGGGCCAAGAGACCCAGTACTTC
-	TRBJ1-1	13	TRBV5-5	-	CASSSRDNYAAFF	TGTGCCAGCAGCTCCCGGGACAATTACGCAGCTTTCTTT
TRBD1	TRBJ2-5	15	TRBV7-3	-	CASSSGGQGIETQYF	TGTGCCAGCAGCTCCGGGGGACAGGGAATTGAGACCCAGTACTTC
-	TRBJ2-7	15	TRBV11-1	-	CASSIGSGPPYEQYF	TGTGCCAGCAGCATAGGATCAGGCCCCCCCTACGAGCAGTACTTC
-	TRBJ2-7	14	TRBV5-1	-	CASRQVPSSYEQYF	TGCGCCAGCAGACAGGTACCGAGCTCCTACGAGCAGTACTTC
-	TRBJ2-7	13	TRBV11-3	-	CASSLDAQDEQYF	TGTGCCAGCAGCTTAGACGCCCAGGACGAGCAGTACTTC
-	TRBJ2-1	10	TRBV19	few	CASRSVEQFF	TGTGCCAGTAGAAGCGTTGAGCAGTTCTTC
-	TRBJ2-1	13	TRBV16	-	CASSQSADNEQFF	TGTGCCAGCAGCCAATCGGCAGACAATGAGCAGTTCTTC
-	TRBJ2-7	12	TRBV11-2	few	CASSFDLYEQYF	TGTGCCAGCAGCTTCGATCTCTACGAGCAGTACTTC
-	TRBJ2-1	14	TRBV5-1	few	CASSLAEAYNEQFF	TGCGCCAGCAGCTTGGCCGAGGCCTACAATGAGCAGTTCTTC
-	TRBJ1-2	13	TRBV6-5	-	CASSPRPNYGYTF	TGTGCCAGCAGCCCCCGACCTAACTATGGCTACACCTTC
TRBD1	TRBJ1-1	13	TRBV7-9	-	CASSLQDRGEAFF	TGTGCCAGCAGCTTACAGGACAGGGGCGAAGCTTTCTTT
-	TRBJ1-5	18	TRBV11-2	-	CASSFSPGAGDPGEPQHF	TGTGCCAGCAGCTTTAGTCCCGGGGCAGGGGATCCCGGGGAACCCCAGCATTTT
-	TRBJ1-2	14	TRBV5-5	-	CASSAGNGGFGYTF	TGTGCCAGCAGCGCCGGAAACGGGGGGTTCGGCTACACCTTC
-	TRBJ1-3	14	TRBV5-4	-	CASRLQGVENTIYF	TGTGCCAGCAGATTACAGGGTGTTGAAAACACCATATATTTT
-	TRBJ2-5	14	TRBV7-2	-	CASSPGGPGETQYF	TGTGCCAGCAGCCCCGGAGGGCCGGGAGAGACCCAGTACTTC
TRBD2	TRBJ2-3	18	TRBV4-2	-	CASSRFTSGSTITDTQYF	TGTGCCAGCAGCCGCTTCACTAGCGGGAGTACCATCACAGATACGCAGTATTTT
-	TRBJ1-2	13	TRBV28	-	CASSFGGRDGYTF	TGTGCCAGCAGTTTTGGGGGGCGCGATGGCTACACCTTC
TRBD2	TRBJ2-5	13	TRBV15	-	CATGLAGEETQYF	TGTGCCACCGGCCTAGCGGGAGAAGAGACCCAGTACTTC
-	TRBJ2-7	13	TRBV19	-	CASSIVWGYEQYF	TGTGCCAGTAGTATTGTATGGGGTTACGAGCAGTACTTC
TRBD1	TRBJ2-1	15	TRBV18	-	CASSPSRDRVPEQFF	TGTGCCAGCTCACCATCCAGGGACAGGGTCCCCGAGCAGTTCTTC
TRBD1	TRBJ2-4	16	TRBV6-5	-	CASSYSGDRGVSIQYF	TGTGCCAGCAGTTACTCGGGTGACAGGGGGGTTTCCATTCAGTACTTC
-	TRBJ1-2	12	TRBV2	-	CASMWRVGGYTF	TGTGCCAGCATGTGGAGGGTGGGCGGCTACACCTTC
TRBD1	TRBJ2-7	15	TRBV5-4	-	CASSDSGTGDYEQYF	TGTGCCAGCAGCGATTCCGGGACAGGGGACTACGAGCAGTACTTC
-	TRBJ1-1	13	TRBV5-1	-	CASSLPGLTEAFF	TGCGCCAGCAGCTTGCCGGGTTTGACTGAAGCTTTCTTT
TRBD2	TRBJ2-7	15	TRBV6-5	-	CASSYSSSGSYEQYF	TGTGCCAGCAGTTACTCCTCTAGCGGTTCCTACGAGCAGTACTTC
TRBD2	TRBJ2-1	16	TRBV18	-	CASSPPLAGGLGEQFF	TGTGCCAGCTCACCTCCCCTAGCGGGAGGGCTGGGAGAGCAGTTCTTC
-	TRBJ2-1	16	TRBV9	-	CASSGALRHSYNEQFF	TGTGCCAGCAGCGGCGCGCTCCGCCACTCCTACAATGAGCAGTTCTTC
-	TRBJ1-3	15	TRBV10-2	-	CASSGATASGNTIYF	TGCGCCAGCAGTGGGGCGACAGCCTCTGGAAACACCATATATTTT
TRBD1	TRBJ1-5	14	TRBV29-1	-	CSVRTGDSNQPQHF	TGCAGCGTCAGGACAGGGGATAGCAATCAGCCCCAGCATTTT
-	TRBJ1-5	14	TRBV6-1	many	CASRTRGRDQPQHF	TGTGCCAGCAGGACCCGAGGGAGGGATCAGCCCCAGCATTTT
-	TRBJ1-1	15	TRBV5-6	-	CASSTRTGAFAEAFF	TGTGCCAGCAGCACTCGGACGGGGGCTTTCGCTGAAGCTTTCTTT
TRBD2	TRBJ2-3	13	TRBV11-3	-	CASSRGLEDTQYF	TGTGCCAGCAGCCGGGGACTAGAAGATACGCAGTATTTT
-	TRBJ1-1	14	TRBV30	-	CAWSGFGVNTEAFF	TGTGCCTGGAGTGGGTTCGGAGTGAACACTGAAGCTTTCTTT
-	TRBJ2-6	15	TRBV9	-	CASSPTPAGANVLTF	TGTGCCAGCAGCCCGACTCCGGCCGGGGCCAACGTCCTGACTTTC
-	TRBJ1-2	11	TRBV6-5	-	CASRSRHGYTF	TGTGCCAGCAGGTCCCGACATGGCTACACCTTC